Following are 22 T cell receptor beta chains from one sample sequenced in a study of T cell responses to AZD1222 COVID-19 vaccine. The method was immunoSEQ multiplex PCR; TCRdb's version includes in-frame clones alone and lacks a portion of them. The sample has about 56,000 clones, approximately 85% seen once. The input for sequencing was peripheral blood, taken on day 0 of AZD1222 vaccination. Receptors were obtained from an adult in good health.

This clone was recorded only once. This chain joins TRBV15 and TRBJ1-4; D might be TRBD1 (5 bases). The V end lost 3 bases, the J end lost 10 bases, and 21 bases lay between the germline ends. This CDR3 has 16 amino acids. Looked up from germline, CDR1 is LNHNV and CDR2 is YYDKDF (reference sequence). CDR3 sequence reads: CATSRATAGGSGKLFF. The CDR3 nucleotides are TGTGCCACCAGCAGGGCAACTGCCGGGGGGTCGGGAAAACTGTTTTTT.

V is TRBV3-1 (or the pseudogene TRBV3-2) and J is TRBJ2-1, with 10 positions matching TRBD1. Germline lookup yields CDR1 LGHDT and CDR2 YNNKEL (reference sequence). The CDR3 totals 15 residues. J lost 8 bases, V lost 0 bases, and 4 bases had no gene match. CDR3 protein: CASSQDGTGVYEQFF. The CDR3 region has the DNA TGTGCCAGCAGCCAAGACGGGACAGGGGTCTATGAGCAGTTCTTC.

The V call is TRBV29-1, the J call TRBJ2-5; no clear D gene. The V end lost 1 base, the J end lost 4 bases, and 16 bases lay between the germline ends. Germline V lookup: CDR1 SQVTM, CDR2 ANQGSEA. The CDR3 contains 15 residues. Written as DNA, the CDR3 is TGCAGCGTTGAAGCGTCGCAGGCGGTTCGAGAGACCCAGTACTTC. It specifies CSVEASQAVRETQYF. Supplemented by reference TRBV29-1 and TRBJ2-5, the full variable domain reads SAVISQKPSRDICQRGTSLTIQCQVDSQVTMMFWYRQQPGQSLTLIATANQGSEATYESGFVIDKFPISRPNLTFSTLTVSNMSPEDSSIYLCSVEASQAVRETQYFGPGTRLLVL.

The chain joins TRBV18 to TRBJ2-5; 9 nucleotides match TRBD2. The germline gives CDR1 KGHSH, CDR2 LQKENI. V lost 2 bases, J lost 2 bases, and 12 bases stayed unmatched. This CDR3 region has 18 residues. The DNA for the CDR3 is TGTGCCAGCTCACCAGCTGGTCGTAGCGGGGGCAGTCAAGAGACCCAGTACTTC. Protein sequence: CASSPAGRSGGSQETQYF.

The rearrangement uses TRBV27 and TRBJ2-7; 11 bases fit TRBD1. V shed 7 bases and J 7 bases; nucleotides not matched to a gene: 9. Germline values: CDR1 MNHEY, CDR2 SMNVEV (reference sequence). The CDR3 is made up of 14 amino acids. The CDR3 protein is CASKEDRGHSEQYF. CDR3 nucleotide sequence: TGTGCCAGCAAGGAGGACAGGGGGCATAGTGAGCAGTACTTC.

The chain links TRBV6-5 to TRBJ1-5; tentatively, D is TRBD1 (5 bases). The CDR3 extends over 15 amino acids. Germline V gene sequence: CDR1 MNHEY, CDR2 SVGAGI. V gave up 6 bases and J gave up 2 bases, with 14 bases separating them. The CDR3 spells CASSPRGAGNQPQHF. The CDR3 region has the DNA TGTGCCAGCAGCCCCCGTGGGGCGGGCAATCAGCCCCAGCATTTT.

The chain recombines TRBV30 with TRBJ2-5; D might be TRBD2 (5 bases). V was pared by 4 bases and J by 7 bases, with 10 bases between. Germline assignment: CDR1 GTSNPN and CDR2 SVGIG (reference sequence). This CDR3 is 11 amino acids long. The CDR3 protein is CAWTQAGTQYF. DNA of the CDR3: TGTGCCTGGACTCAGGCGGGGACCCAGTACTTC. Complete variable domain (other parts from reference TRBV30 and TRBJ2-5): SQTIHQWPATLVQPVGSPLSLECTVEGTSNPNLYWYRQAAGRGLQLLFYSVGIGQISSEVPQNLSASRPQDRQFILSSKKLLLSDSGFYLCAWTQAGTQYFGPGTRLLVL.

This clone appeared a single time. The chain carries TRBV24-1 and TRBJ2-5, with 8 bases lining up with TRBD2. The CDR3 extends over 15 amino acids. V dropped 5 bases and J dropped 4; count of bases not matched to a gene: 8. The germline V gene has CDR1 KGHDR and CDR2 SFDVKD. The CDR3 sequence: CATSVGGEYGETQYF. The DNA of the CDR3 is TGTGCCACCAGTGTCGGGGGGGAGTATGGAGAGACCCAGTACTTC.

This chain uses TRBV3-1 (or the pseudogene TRBV3-2) with TRBJ1-1, with D hard to call. This CDR3 is 12 amino acids long. Germline CDR1 and CDR2: LGHDT and YNNKEL (reference sequence). The V end lost 2 bases, the J end lost 7 bases, and 8 bases lay between the germline ends. The CDR3 DNA sequence: TGTGCCAGCAGCCAAAATCGTTTTGAAGCTTTCTTT. Protein sequence: CASSQNRFEAFF.

This clone was seen more than once but under ten times. This chain joins TRBV4-1 and TRBJ2-1; 8 bases align to TRBD1. With V trimmed by 0 bases and J by 0 bases, 4 bases remained unmatched. The CDR3 is made up of 17 amino acids. Germline loops: CDR1 MGHRA, CDR2 YSYEKL. In nucleotides, the CDR3 is TGCGCCAGCAGCCAAGATCCAACAGGGGGCTCCTACAATGAGCAGTTCTTC. Translating gives CASSQDPTGGSYNEQFF.

The rearrangement uses TRBV2 and TRBJ1-6; 8 bases align to TRBD1. This CDR3 contains 13 residues. Germline lookup yields CDR1 SNHLY and CDR2 FYNNEI. With V trimmed by 7 bases and J by 9 bases, 5 bases remained unmatched. Here the CDR3 reads CASTRGRVSPLHF. The CDR3 nucleotides are TGTGCCAGCACCAGGGGGCGCGTTTCACCCCTCCACTTT. Full variable domain (missing parts from reference TRBV2 and TRBJ1-6): EPEVTQTPSHQVTQMGQEVILRCVPISNHLYFYWYRQILGQKVEFLVSFYNNEISEKSEIFDDQFSVERPDGSNFTLKIRSTKLEDSAMYFCASTRGRVSPLHFGNGTRLTVT.

In this sample, this clone turned up a few times. V usage is TRBV28 and J usage is TRBJ1-1, with unresolved D. The CDR3 extends over 12 amino acids. V was trimmed by 6 bases and J by 5 bases, leaving 10 bases between them. The V gene's germline CDR1 is MDHEN and CDR2 SYDVKM. The CDR3 is CASRGRATEAFF. The CDR3 DNA is TGTGCCAGCAGGGGTAGGGCGACTGAAGCTTTCTTT.

The V call is TRBV28, the J call TRBJ1-5; no firm D call. This CDR3 is 16 amino acids long. V was cut by 6 bases and J by 0 bases, with 15 bases left in between. In germline, CDR1 is MDHEN, CDR2 SYDVKM. CDR3 in amino acids: CASRLSGSYSNQPQHF. The CDR3 region has the DNA TGTGCCAGCAGGCTGTCGGGGAGTTATAGCAATCAGCCCCAGCATTTT.

V and J are TRBV30 and TRBJ2-7, with a weak D call TRBD2 (5 bases). The ends were cut back, 4 bases at V and 7 bases at J, with 17 bases in the middle. The CDR3 covers 13 residues. Germline-derived CDR1 and CDR2 are GTSNPN and SVGIG (reference sequence). CDR3 residues: CAWNLSPWREQYF. In DNA, the CDR3 is TGTGCCTGGAATTTGAGCCCTTGGAGGGAGCAGTACTTC.

V and J are TRBV2 and TRBJ1-4; D unresolved. V was clipped by 6 bases and J by 2 bases, with 16 bases between them. The CDR3 runs to 16 residues. CDR1 SNHLY and CDR2 FYNNEI come from the germline V gene. Here the CDR3 reads CASSNGVSGTNEKLFF. The CDR3 DNA is TGTGCCAGCAGCAACGGGGTTAGCGGCACTAATGAAAAACTGTTTTTT.

This chain links TRBV19 with TRBJ2-1; 7 bases fit TRBD2. V was clipped by 5 bases and J by 0 bases; unmatched bases: 7. This CDR3 is built from 16 residues. Germline V CDR1 and CDR2: LNHDA, SQIVND (reference sequence). CDR3 region: CASSRQRGSSYNEQFF. The CDR3 DNA reads TGTGCCAGTAGTCGACAGCGGGGAAGCTCCTACAATGAGCAGTTCTTC.

The chain combines TRBV3-1 (or the pseudogene TRBV3-2) with TRBJ1-1; TRBD1 matches 8 bases. The CDR3 totals 16 residues. V dropped 5 bases and J dropped 4; count of bases not matched to a gene: 12. Germline V gene lookup returns CDR1 LGHDT and CDR2 YNNKEL (reference sequence). The CDR3, as DNA: TGTGCCAGCAGCTTAATAACCGGGACAGGAAGCACTGAAGCTTTCTTT. It codes for CASSLITGTGSTEAFF.

This rearrangement joins TRBV7-2 to TRBJ2-1, with D tentatively TRBD2 (7 bases). There are 17 residues in the CDR3. V lost 4 bases and J 5 bases, leaving 21 bases between the germline ends. CDR1 and CDR2 from the germline V gene are SGHTA and FQGNSA. The CDR3 region is CASSSDSRTSGDNEQFF. DNA for the CDR3: TGTGCCAGCAGCTCGGACAGCCGCACCAGCGGGGACAATGAGCAGTTCTTC.

This rearrangement joins TRBV11-2 to TRBJ2-5; TRBD1 matches at 9 bases. Per germline, CDR1 SGHAT and CDR2 FQNNGV. The CDR3 covers 16 residues. Losses at the gene ends were 2 bases for V and 4 bases for J; bases not matched to a gene: 8. In DNA form, the CDR3 reads TGTGCCAGCAGCTTACACGGACAGGGGAGATTAGAGACCCAGTACTTC. It specifies CASSLHGQGRLETQYF.

The chain links TRBV19 to TRBJ2-7; D not resolved. The CDR3 is 12 amino acids. Germline loops: CDR1 LNHDA, CDR2 SQIVND (reference sequence). The V gene lost 6 bases and the J gene lost 4 bases, with 10 bases spanning the gap. The CDR3 DNA reads TGTGCCAGTAGCCCAGACAAATACGAGCAGTACTTC. Translation gives CASSPDKYEQYF.

The V call is TRBV27, the J call TRBJ2-1; 12 nucleotides line up with TRBD2. The ends lost 6 bases at V and 2 bases at J; junction bases unmatched: 14. This CDR3 has 19 residues. Germline values: CDR1 MNHEY, CDR2 SMNVEV (reference sequence). CDR3 DNA: TGTGCCAGCAGCCACCAACTAGCGGGGGGAAGTTACCCCTACAATGAGCAGTTCTTC. It translates to CASSHQLAGGSYPYNEQFF.

The chain links TRBV7-3 to TRBJ1-6; 7 positions agree with TRBD1. With V trimmed by 5 bases and J by 5 bases, 6 bases remained unmatched. This CDR3 contains 15 residues. Germline V gene lookup returns CDR1 SGHTA and CDR2 FQGTGA. CDR3 loop: CASSLGDRDNSPLHF. CDR3 DNA sequence: TGTGCCAGCAGCCTAGGAGACAGGGATAATTCACCCCTCCACTTT.